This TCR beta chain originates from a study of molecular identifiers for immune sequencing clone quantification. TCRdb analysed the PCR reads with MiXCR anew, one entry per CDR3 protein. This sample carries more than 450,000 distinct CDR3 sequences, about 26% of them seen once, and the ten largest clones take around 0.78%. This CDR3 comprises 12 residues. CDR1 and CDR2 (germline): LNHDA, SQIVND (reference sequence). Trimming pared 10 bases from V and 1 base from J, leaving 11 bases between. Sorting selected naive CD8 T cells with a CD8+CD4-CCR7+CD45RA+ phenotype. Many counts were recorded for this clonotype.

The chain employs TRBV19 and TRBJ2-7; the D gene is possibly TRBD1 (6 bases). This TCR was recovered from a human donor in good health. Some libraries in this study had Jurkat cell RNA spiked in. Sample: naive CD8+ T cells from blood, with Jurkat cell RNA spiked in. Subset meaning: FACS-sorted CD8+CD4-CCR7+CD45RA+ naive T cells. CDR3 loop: CATRTESYEQYF. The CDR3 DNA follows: TGTGCCACCCGGACAGAATCCTACGAGCAGTACTTC.